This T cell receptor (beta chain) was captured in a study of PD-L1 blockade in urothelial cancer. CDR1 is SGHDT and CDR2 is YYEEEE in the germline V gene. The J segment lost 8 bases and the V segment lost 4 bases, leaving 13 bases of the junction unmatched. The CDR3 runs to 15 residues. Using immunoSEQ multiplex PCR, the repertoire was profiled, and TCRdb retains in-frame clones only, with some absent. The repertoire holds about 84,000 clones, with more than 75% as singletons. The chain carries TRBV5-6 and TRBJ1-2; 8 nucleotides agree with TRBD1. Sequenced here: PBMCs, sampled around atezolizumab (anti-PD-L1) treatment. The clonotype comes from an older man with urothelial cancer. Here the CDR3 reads CASSQRQGQVVGYTF. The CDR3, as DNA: TGTGCCAGCAGCCAAAGACAGGGACAGGTCGTAGGCTACACCTTC. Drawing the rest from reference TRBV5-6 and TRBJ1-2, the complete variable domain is DAGVTQSPTHLIKTRGQQVTLRCSPKSGHDTVSWYQQALGQGPQFIFQYYEEEERQRGNFPDRFSGHQFPNYSSELNVNALLLGDSALYLCASSQRQGQVVGYTFGSGTRLTVV.